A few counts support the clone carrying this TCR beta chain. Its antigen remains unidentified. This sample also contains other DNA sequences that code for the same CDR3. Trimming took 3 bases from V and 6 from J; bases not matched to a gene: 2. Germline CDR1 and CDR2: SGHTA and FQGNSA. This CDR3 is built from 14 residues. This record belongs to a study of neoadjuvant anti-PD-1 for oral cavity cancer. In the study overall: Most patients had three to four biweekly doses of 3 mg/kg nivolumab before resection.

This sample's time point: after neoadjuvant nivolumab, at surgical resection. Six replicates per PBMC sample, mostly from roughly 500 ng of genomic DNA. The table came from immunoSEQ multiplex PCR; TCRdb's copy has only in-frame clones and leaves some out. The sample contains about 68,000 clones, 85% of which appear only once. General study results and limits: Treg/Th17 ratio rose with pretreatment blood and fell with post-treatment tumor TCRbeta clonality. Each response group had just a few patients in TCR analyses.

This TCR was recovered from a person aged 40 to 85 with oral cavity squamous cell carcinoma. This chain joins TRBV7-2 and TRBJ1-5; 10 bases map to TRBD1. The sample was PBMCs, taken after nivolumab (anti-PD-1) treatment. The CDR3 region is CASSLRDRGQPQHF. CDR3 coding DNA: TGTGCCAGCAGCTTGCGGGACAGGGGTCAGCCCCAGCATTTT. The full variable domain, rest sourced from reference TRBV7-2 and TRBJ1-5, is GAGVSQSPSNKVTEKGKDVELRCDPISGHTALYWYRQSLGQGLEFLIYFQGNSAPDKSGLPSDRFSAERTGGSVSTLTIQRTQQEDSAVYLCASSLRDRGQPQHFGDGTRLSIL.